One and the same sample provided the 15 T cell receptor beta chains below, sequenced in a study of blood T cells in healthy people across ages. A second about 6 to 11 cycle PCR used barcoded and J-beta primers. MiXCR, run by TCRdb on the 5' RACE reads, gives a single entry per CDR3 protein. The table lists some 940,000 distinct CDR3 sequences, 25% to 30% of them singletons, with roughly a tenth in the top ten. Separately, the same data were catalogued under a study of T cells of mothers and their children.

Specimen: blood. The source is a middle-aged woman in good health.

At least ten counts were recorded for this clonotype. V gene TRBV28 combines with J gene TRBJ2-7; 7 bases agree with TRBD1. In germline, CDR1 is MDHEN, CDR2 SYDVKM. The length of the CDR3 is 13 residues. V shed 3 bases, J shed 3 bases, and the junction held 2 bases outside the gene matches. CDR3 loop: CASSFGQVYEQYF. The DNA of the CDR3 is TGTGCCAGCAGTTTCGGACAGGTCTACGAGCAGTACTTC.

The gene calls are TRBV12-3 or TRBV12-4 and TRBJ2-3; the D gene is possibly TRBD1 (6 bases). This CDR3 has 16 residues. V was pared by 6 bases and J by 0 bases, with 16 bases between. The CDR3 DNA follows: TGTGCCAGCAGCCCCGACAGGAGTAATAGCACAGATACGCAGTATTTT. It codes for CASSPDRSNSTDTQYF.

This clonotype appeared once. Since a much larger clone is just one base distant, this may be a read error. The CDR3 sequence is CASSSAGYTQYF. CDR3 DNA: TGTGCCAGCAGCTCGGCGGGATATACGCAGTATTTT. The genes are TRBV7-3 and TRBJ2-3, with a possible D match to TRBD2 (6 bases). The CDR3 is 12 residues long. Germline loops: CDR1 SGHTA, CDR2 FQGTGA. Trimming pared 4 bases from V and 7 bases from J, leaving 9 bases between. The full variable domain, completed using reference TRBV7-3 and TRBJ2-3, is GAGVSQTPSNKVTEKGKYVELRCDPISGHTALYWYRQSLGQGPEFLIYFQGTGAADDSGLPNDRFFAVRPEGSVSTLKIQRTERGDSAVYLCASSSAGYTQYFGPGTRLTVL.

This clonotype was observed a handful of times. The chain employs TRBV20-1 and TRBJ2-7; possible D gene TRBD2, 6 bases. Germline V CDR1 and CDR2: DFQATT, SNEGSKA (reference sequence). There are 15 residues in the CDR3. Trimming pared 5 bases from V and 0 bases from J, leaving 17 bases between. CDR3 residues: CSAEIPQGGSYEQYF. CDR3 bases: TGCAGTGCTGAGATTCCGCAGGGAGGCTCCTACGAGCAGTACTTC.

This clonotype was observed a few times. This chain connects TRBV12-3 or TRBV12-4 to TRBJ1-1, with D tentatively TRBD1 (6 bases). V was pared by 7 bases and J by 0 bases, with 12 bases between. CDR3 length equals 14 residues. The CDR3 nucleotides are TGTGCCAGCATGGGGACACTCATGAACACTGAAGCTTTCTTT. The encoded protein is CASMGTLMNTEAFF.

This clonotype was counted only a few times. The V call is TRBV20-1, the J call TRBJ2-3; the D is unclear. Germline V gene lookup returns CDR1 DFQATT and CDR2 SNEGSKA (reference sequence). This CDR3 spans 10 amino acids. Trimming stripped 6 bases from V and 6 bases from J, with 7 bases between. CDR3 DNA: TGCAGTGCCTTGGTGGATACGCAGTATTTT. The encoded protein is CSALVDTQYF.

The V gene is TRBV7-9, the J gene TRBJ1-4, with 8 bases fitting TRBD1. The germline V gene encodes CDR1 SEHNR and CDR2 FQNEAQ (reference sequence). The CDR3 loop spans 16 amino acids. Trimming cost V 6 bases and J 6 bases; bases outside gene matches: 12. In nucleotides, the CDR3 is TGTGCCAGCAGTCGAGGACAGGGCCAGAGGGATGAAAAACTGTTTTTT. Residues: CASSRGQGQRDEKLFF.

This clonotype has a count of ten or more. The CDR3 loop is CSVGDRGYGYTF. The CDR3 DNA is TGCAGCGTTGGTGACAGAGGCTATGGCTACACCTTC. The J gene is TRBJ1-2, the V gene TRBV29-1; D possibly corresponds to TRBD1 (5 bases). V was clipped by 4 bases and J by 4 bases, with 10 bases between them. This CDR3 has 12 residues. Germline V gives CDR1 SQVTM, CDR2 ANQGSEA.

V and J are TRBV2 and TRBJ2-3; D uncertain. Per germline, CDR1 SNHLY and CDR2 FYNNEI. The CDR3 extends over 19 amino acids. V was shortened by 0 bases and J by 3 bases, with 22 bases between the two germline ends. The CDR3 protein is CASSEAGIHHYLGTDTQYF. The CDR3 DNA reads TGTGCCAGCAGTGAAGCGGGAATCCACCACTACCTGGGGACAGATACGCAGTATTTT. Complete variable domain (other parts from reference TRBV2 and TRBJ2-3): EPEVTQTPSHQVTQMGQEVILRCVPISNHLYFYWYRQILGQKVEFLVSFYNNEISEKSEIFDDQFSVERPDGSNFTLKIRSTKLEDSAMYFCASSEAGIHHYLGTDTQYFGPGTRLTVL.

V gene TRBV3-1 combines with J gene TRBJ2-5, with 10 bases that match TRBD1. V lost 3 bases, J lost 3 bases, and 7 bases stayed unmatched. This CDR3 comprises 16 residues. CDR1 and CDR2 from the germline V gene are LGHDT and YNNKEL (reference sequence). The chain's CDR3 is CASSQGDRGGEETQYF. CDR3 DNA sequence: TGTGCCAGCAGCCAGGGGGACAGGGGTGGAGAAGAGACCCAGTACTTC.

This clonotype was detected only a few times. The rearrangement uses TRBV20-1 and TRBJ1-6; 8 nucleotides line up with TRBD1. The CDR3 has 13 amino acids. V lost 5 bases, J lost 10 bases, and 7 bases stayed unmatched. Germline values: CDR1 DFQATT, CDR2 SNEGSKA (reference sequence). CDR3 residues: CSAHRDRSSPLHF. Written as DNA, the CDR3 is TGCAGTGCTCACCGGGACAGGTCCTCACCCCTCCACTTT.

The table lists this clonotype with many counts. This chain uses TRBV6-6 with TRBJ2-7; D unclear. V was shortened by 7 bases and J by 2 bases, with 12 bases between the two germline ends. Germline V gene lookup returns CDR1 MNHNY and CDR2 SVGAGI (reference sequence). The CDR3 spans 13 residues. The CDR3 DNA reads TGTGCCAGCATCAGTACTCAAACCTACGAGCAGTACTTC. It codes for CASISTQTYEQYF.

This clonotype was recorded many times. In nucleotides, the CDR3 is TGTGCCAGCAGCTTAAACAGGGTTGAGCAGTACTTC. As protein: CASSLNRVEQYF. This chain links TRBV13 with TRBJ2-7; D perhaps matches TRBD1 (6 bases). Between the trimmed V and J ends, which lost 2 bases and 7 bases, there was a span of 9 bases. The CDR3 loop spans 12 amino acids. Germline V gives CDR1 PRHDT, CDR2 FYEKMQ (reference sequence).

This clonotype was counted ten times or more. This chain connects TRBV20-1 to TRBJ2-1; TRBD2 matches at 10 bases. The junction had 5 bases not matched to a gene; V was cut back by 3 bases and J by 6 bases. The CDR3 spans 14 residues. Germline V gene sequence: CDR1 DFQATT, CDR2 SNEGSKA (reference sequence). The CDR3 DNA reads as TGCAGTGCTAGCCCCCTAGCGGGGGCCAATGAGCAGTTCTTC. As protein: CSASPLAGANEQFF.

On this clonotype: An end of the junction differs from the germline gene, which may be a read error. This chain uses TRBV20-1 with TRBJ1-3; possible D gene TRBD1, 5 bases. The CDR3 extends over 13 amino acids. Germline loops: CDR1 DFQATT, CDR2 SNEGSKA (reference sequence). Here the CDR3 DNA reads TGCAGTGCTCAAATGAGTGGGGGAAGCACCATATATTTT. It is translated as CSAQMSGGSTIYF.